Included here is one T cell receptor (beta chain) sequence, with context. Its antigen is currently unknown. Extracted from the samples, RNA was reverse transcribed into cDNA to serve as the sequencing template. Here immunoSEQ multiplex PCR was the method, and the copy in TCRdb shows in-frame clones only, minus some. Altogether approximately 100,000 clones are present, roughly half being singletons, with the ten largest covering about 9%. This record comes from a study of CD8+ T cells in alopecia areata. Study observations and caveats: Although TCR sharing was seen in mice, sharing across patients was less clear, possibly for HLA-related reasons. Scalp repertoires also include resident alphabeta T cells from normal skin.

Sorted populations comprised CD4+ and CD8+ T cells obtained from PBMCs. CDR1 and CDR2 from the germline V gene are SGHNT and YYREEE (reference sequence). The CDR3 totals 12 residues. Trimming pared 4 bases from V and 3 bases from J, leaving 4 bases between. This clonotype was sampled from a human donor in good health. The chain uses TRBV5-4 and TRBJ2-2; D unresolved. Sample: CD4+ T cells sorted from blood. The CDR3 loop reads CASSQDTGELFF. For the CDR3, the DNA is TGTGCCAGCAGCCAGGACACCGGGGAGCTGTTTTTT.